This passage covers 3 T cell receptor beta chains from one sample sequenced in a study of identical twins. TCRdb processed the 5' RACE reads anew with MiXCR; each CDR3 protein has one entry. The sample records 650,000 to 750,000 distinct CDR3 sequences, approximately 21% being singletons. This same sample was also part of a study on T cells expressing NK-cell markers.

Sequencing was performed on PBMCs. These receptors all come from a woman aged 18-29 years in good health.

Here the CDR3 DNA reads TGCGCCAGCAATCAGCGGGAGTTCAATGAGCAGTTCTTC. As protein: CASNQREFNEQFF. The chain carries TRBV10-1 and TRBJ2-1; 8 bases match TRBD2. V shed 7 bases and J 6 bases; nucleotides not matched to a gene: 5. CDR3 length equals 13 residues. The germline V gene has CDR1 WNHNN and CDR2 SYGVQD (reference sequence).

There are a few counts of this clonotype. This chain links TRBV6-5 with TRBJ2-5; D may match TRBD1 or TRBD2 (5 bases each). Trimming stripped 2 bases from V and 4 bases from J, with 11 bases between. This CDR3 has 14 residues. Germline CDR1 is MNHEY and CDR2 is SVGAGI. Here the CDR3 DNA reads TGTGCCAGCAGTTACGCGACGGGGCGAGAGACCCAGTACTTC. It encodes CASSYATGRETQYF.

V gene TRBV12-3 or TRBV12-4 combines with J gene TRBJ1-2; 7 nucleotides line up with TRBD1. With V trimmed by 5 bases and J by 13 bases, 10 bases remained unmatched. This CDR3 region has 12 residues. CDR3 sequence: CASSPPQTGTTF. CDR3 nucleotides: TGTGCCAGCAGTCCCCCGCAGACAGGGACCACCTTC.